This T cell receptor (beta chain) appears in the sequencing data of a study of T cells in Graves' hyperthyroidism and ophthalmopathy (dated by TCRdb to between 2018 and 2021). For context, the study as a whole: To identify distinguishing TCR V-J signatures, a discovery cohort of 90 to 100 patients was used, comprising 43 with Graves' ophthalmopathy and approximately 58 with stable Graves' hyperthyroidism. Prospective prediction of ophthalmopathy was tested in an independent validation cohort of 18 to 20 hyperthyroidism patients and some 17 patients who later progressed to ophthalmopathy. The roughly 91 discovery patients were randomly divided into training and test sets at a 7:3 ratio. In more than five Graves' hyperthyroidism patients, the study also compared T-cell repertoires from thyroid tissue with T-cell repertoires from blood. After blood sampling, hyperthyroidism patients were treated with methimazole at a starting dose of 30 mg daily, and ophthalmopathy patients were treated with high-dose intravenous methylprednisolone. The paper reports TCR Vbeta CDR3 sequencing of some 140 peripheral blood samples: 43 ophthalmopathy, fewer than 80 hyperthyroidism and approximately 17 progressor patients. The paper's findings and limits, for the study overall: No statistical method was used to fix the sample size in advance, and group allocation was not hidden from the investigators. Most expanded thyroid clonotypes (frequency above 0.001) were also detected in blood, suggesting blood repertoires may reflect thyroid immune responses. Ophthalmopathy was separated from stable hyperthyroidism by a 13 V-J signature model, with over 85% sensitivity and about 81% specificity obtained in cross-validation and 80%/75% obtained in testing. In validation, the model predicted progression to ophthalmopathy with approximately 71% sensitivity and less than 80% specificity, a median of 6.5 months before onset.

The TCR beta CDR3 regions were amplified from RNA transcripts. For the first round of RT-PCR on the TCR CDR3, the HTBI primer set was used together with the Qiagen OneStep RT-PCR kit. A second multiplex PCR round built the libraries, followed by size selection and purification. Paired-end sequencing of the libraries was performed with 100 bp reads on an Illumina HiSeq2000. As for the authors' bioinformatics: SOAPnuke was used to process the raw data, throwing out any read that contained adapters or uncalled bases, had a mean Phred below 15, or lacked an exact constant-primer or identifier match. COPE v1.2.5 was used to merge high-quality paired reads, and clonotypes were defined as unique nucleotide sequences. MiTCR v1.1 was used to align clonotypes to the IMGT TRBV, TRBD and TRBJ reference segments. The analysis included only V-J combinations with a frequency above 0.0001, which together covered around 99% of the repertoires. The TCS score was defined as F50 (clonal expansion) divided by E x V (chaos), with BLOSUM62-based TCRdist calculated between CDR3 peptides within each V-J. Welch's t-statistics and random forest reduced roughly 540 V-J features to 10 to 15, which were used in a naive Bayes classifier (R e1071). Thyroid-blood repertoire similarity was quantified with the Morisita-Horn index. The raw public reads went through TCRdb reprocessing: fastp at Q25, MiXCR clone calling, in-frame beta chains kept. Merged by CDR3 protein, the rows form single entries marked with the most common genes and DNA. In this record, the V and J calls reflect TCRdb's handling and not the investigators' own analysis. Here the sample has 500,000 to 650,000 distinct CDR3 sequences; 35% to 50% occur a single time. About two fifths of the sample lies in the top ten.

The CDR3, from cysteine to phenylalanine, totals 14 residues. The CDR3 DNA has 42 bases and is translated from base 1. Clipping removes 7 bases from V and 6 bases from J, with 10 as the unmatched junction base count. CDR1 MNHEY and CDR2 SVGEGT were looked up in the germline V gene. To note about this clonotype: What antigen it recognizes has not been identified. Base quality data are lacking; no much larger clone is found one base away.

Exclusion was applied to patients with uncontrolled infections, other autoimmune diseases, pregnancy or lactation. Diagnoses were established on the basis of clinical symptoms, serum thyroxine and TRAb, thyroid ultrasound, and orbital computed tomography. Total RNA was extracted with Trizol reagent, and quality was checked on an Agilent 2100 Bioanalyzer. What was sequenced was peripheral blood or thyroid tissue (not recorded which). The rearranged chain carries TRBV6-2 or TRBV6-3 and TRBJ2-7; the junction holds 9 bases that match TRBD1. The TCR comes from an adult woman with Graves' disease, either hyperthyroidism or ophthalmopathy (not recorded which). The DNA sequence reads TGTGCCAGCACCCGGACAGGGGTGTTTTTCGAGCAGTACTTC. Its protein reads: CASTRTGVFFEQYF.